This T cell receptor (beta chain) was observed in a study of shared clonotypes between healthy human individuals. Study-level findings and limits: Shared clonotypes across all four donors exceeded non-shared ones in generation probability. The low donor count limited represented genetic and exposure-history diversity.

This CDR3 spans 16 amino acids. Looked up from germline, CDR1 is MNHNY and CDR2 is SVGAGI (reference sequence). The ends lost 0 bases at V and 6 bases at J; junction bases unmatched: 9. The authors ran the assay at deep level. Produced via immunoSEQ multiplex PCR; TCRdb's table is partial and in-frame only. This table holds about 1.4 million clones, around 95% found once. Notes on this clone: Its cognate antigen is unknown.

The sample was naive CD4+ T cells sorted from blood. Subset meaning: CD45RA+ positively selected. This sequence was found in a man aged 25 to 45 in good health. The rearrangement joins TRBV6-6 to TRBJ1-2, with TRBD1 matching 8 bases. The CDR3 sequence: CASSYSPGQVPHGYTF. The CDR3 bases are TGTGCCAGCAGTTACTCCCCGGGACAGGTTCCCCATGGCTACACCTTC.